These 14 T cell receptor beta chains originate from one sample sequenced in a study of cytomegalovirus exposure and HLA in healthy donors. Use of 60 Vbeta and 13 Jbeta primers characterized the PCR. Libraries were prepared by immunoSEQ multiplex PCR; TCRdb keeps only in-frame clonotypes and omits some of them. There are about 110,000 clones in the sample; approximately 82% occur only once, and 13% lies in the top ten. The sequenced material came from PBMCs. These receptors came from a man aged 25-45 years in good health and CMV-seropositive.

V usage is TRBV28 and J usage is TRBJ1-4; 11 bases align to TRBD1. Germline trimming cut 3 bases from V and 5 bases from J; bases unmatched to any gene: 2. CDR3 length: 15 residues. Germline V gene lookup returns CDR1 MDHEN and CDR2 SYDVKM. The CDR3 coding sequence is TGTGCCAGCAGTTTCGGGACAGGGGGAAATGAAAAACTGTTTTTT. Its protein product is CASSFGTGGNEKLFF.

The gene calls are TRBV7-8 and TRBJ2-7; D remains unclear. Trimming removed 1 base at V and 12 bases at J, with 19 bases between. Germline V gives CDR1 SGHVS, CDR2 FQNEAQ. The CDR3 consists of 14 residues. The CDR3 DNA follows: TGTGCCAGCAGCTTAGTGACATCCAGATCAGATTGGTACTTC. This sequence encodes CASSLVTSRSDWYF.

The chain has TRBV2 and TRBJ2-3, with 11 bases fitting TRBD2. Germline lookup yields CDR1 SNHLY and CDR2 FYNNEI. The CDR3 runs to 17 residues. The junction had 2 bases not matched to a gene; V was cut back by 0 bases and J by 0 bases. The CDR3 is CASSEATSGESTDTQYF. DNA for the CDR3: TGTGCCAGCAGTGAAGCGACTAGCGGGGAGAGCACAGATACGCAGTATTTT. Full variable domain (remainder filled in from reference TRBV2 and TRBJ2-3): EPEVTQTPSHQVTQMGQEVILRCVPISNHLYFYWYRQILGQKVEFLVSFYNNEISEKSEIFDDQFSVERPDGSNFTLKIRSTKLEDSAMYFCASSEATSGESTDTQYFGPGTRLTVL.

This clone came up a few times. This sequence joins TRBV5-1 and TRBJ2-5, with D hard to call. Deletions cut 0 bases from V and 5 bases from J, with 5 bases between. Germline V gene sequence: CDR1 SGHRS, CDR2 YFSETQ. The CDR3 has 12 residues. This chain's CDR3 is CASSLAFETQYF. The DNA of the CDR3 is TGCGCCAGCAGCTTGGCCTTCGAGACCCAGTACTTC.

This chain joins TRBV6-5 and TRBJ2-5, with 8 positions matching TRBD1. After removal of 6 bases from V and 4 bases from J, the junction contained 4 bases not matched to a gene. CDR3 length equals 13 residues. CDR1 MNHEY and CDR2 SVGAGI come from the germline V gene. CDR3: CASRIDRGETQYF. CDR3 DNA: TGTGCCAGCAGAATAGACAGGGGAGAGACCCAGTACTTC.

The chain is built from TRBV10-3 and TRBJ2-7, with TRBD1 matching 7 bases. CDR3 length equals 15 residues. V was clipped by 7 bases and J by 7 bases; unmatched bases: 16. Germline V gene sequence: CDR1 ENHRY, CDR2 SYGVKD. The DNA of the CDR3 is TGTGCCATCACCCAGAACAGGGGACAGTCGGGGGAGCAGTACTTC. Amino acid sequence: CAITQNRGQSGEQYF.

This clone has just one count. V gene TRBV4-3 combines with J gene TRBJ2-3; 8 bases map to TRBD2. Germline V lookup: CDR1 LGHNA, CDR2 YSLEER. This CDR3 region has 16 residues. The V and J ends lost 0 bases and 5 bases, in that order; junction bases with no gene match: 7. The CDR3 bases are TGCGCCAGCAGCCAAGAGGGTGCAGCGGGGGTAGATACGCAGTATTTT. Residues: CASSQEGAAGVDTQYF.

This clone was detected a few times. The chain has TRBV4-1 and TRBJ1-1; 8 bases map to TRBD1. Germline V gene lookup returns CDR1 MGHRA and CDR2 YSYEKL. CDR3 size: 17 residues. The J segment lost 4 bases and the V segment lost 3 bases, leaving 13 bases of the junction unmatched. CDR3 DNA: TGCGCCAGCAGCCAGGGCGGATTGTCAGACAGGGGCACTGAAGCTTTCTTT. Residues: CASSQGGLSDRGTEAFF.

The chain carries TRBV27 and TRBJ2-1, with 7 bases that match TRBD2. CDR3 length: 14 amino acids. V lost 3 bases, J lost 4 bases, and 3 bases stayed unmatched. Germline V gene lookup returns CDR1 MNHEY and CDR2 SMNVEV (reference sequence). The CDR3 protein is CASSLAGDYNEQFF. The DNA of the CDR3 is TGTGCCAGCAGTTTGGCGGGGGATTACAATGAGCAGTTCTTC.

This chain uses TRBV9 with TRBJ2-7; D unresolved. The CDR3 is made up of 16 amino acids. Germline CDR1 is SGDLS and CDR2 is YYNGEE. The V end was cut by 0 bases, the J end by 1 base, with 14 bases between. CDR3 region: CASSVVPDQASYEQYF. CDR3 DNA: TGTGCCAGCAGCGTAGTTCCTGACCAGGCATCCTACGAGCAGTACTTC.

The rearrangement joins TRBV19 to TRBJ2-5, with D hard to call. Germline values: CDR1 LNHDA, CDR2 SQIVND (reference sequence). V lost 9 bases and J 0 bases, leaving 11 bases between the germline ends. CDR3 length: 13 amino acids. CDR3 sequence (DNA): TGTGCCAGCGATCCTGGAGACCAAGAGACCCAGTACTTC. As protein: CASDPGDQETQYF.

The sample holds a few counts of this clone. The J gene is TRBJ1-2, the V gene TRBV11-1; TRBD1 agrees at 8 bases. The germline CDR1 and CDR2 sequences are SGHAT and FQDESV (reference sequence). There are 16 residues in the CDR3. J was trimmed by 2 bases and V by 4 bases; bases with no gene match: 9. CDR3 DNA sequence: TGTGCCAGCAGCTCCGGGACAGGTGGGGCAAACTATGGCTACACCTTC. Residues: CASSSGTGGANYGYTF.

This clone was seen a handful of times. The chain links TRBV7-2 to TRBJ1-4; possible D gene TRBD1, 5 bases. The CDR3 is made up of 14 amino acids. The V gene lost 4 bases and the J gene lost 8 bases, with 14 bases spanning the gap. Germline V gives CDR1 SGHTA, CDR2 FQGNSA. CDR3 region: CASSSQGFEEKLFF. DNA of the CDR3: TGTGCCAGCAGCTCCCAGGGTTTTGAGGAAAAACTGTTTTTT.

J is TRBJ2-2 and V is TRBV9; TRBD2 matches at 7 bases. CDR3 size: 14 residues. Per the germline V gene, CDR1 is SGDLS and CDR2 is YYNGEE. V trimming: 4 bases; J trimming: 4 bases; junction bases outside the gene matches: 4. CDR3 sequence: CASSSGGGTGELFF. The CDR3 DNA reads as TGTGCCAGCAGCTCGGGGGGTGGCACCGGGGAGCTGTTTTTT.